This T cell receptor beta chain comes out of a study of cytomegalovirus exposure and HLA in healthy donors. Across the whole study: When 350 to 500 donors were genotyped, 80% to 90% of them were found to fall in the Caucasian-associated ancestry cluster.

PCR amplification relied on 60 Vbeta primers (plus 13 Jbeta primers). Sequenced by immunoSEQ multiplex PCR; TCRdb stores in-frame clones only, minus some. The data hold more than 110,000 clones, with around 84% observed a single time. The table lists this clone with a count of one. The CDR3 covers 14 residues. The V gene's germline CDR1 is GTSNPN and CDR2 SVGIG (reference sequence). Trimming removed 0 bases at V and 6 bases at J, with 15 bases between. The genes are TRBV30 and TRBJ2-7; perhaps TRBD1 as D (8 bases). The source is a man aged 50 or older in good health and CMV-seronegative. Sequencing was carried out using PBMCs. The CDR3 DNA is TGTGCCTGGAGTGTATCAACAGGGGGGGTCGAGCAGTACTTC. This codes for CAWSVSTGGVEQYF. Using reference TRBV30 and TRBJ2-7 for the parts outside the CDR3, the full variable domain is SQTIHQWPATLVQPVGSPLSLECTVEGTSNPNLYWYRQAAGRGLQLLFYSVGIGQISSEVPQNLSASRPQDRQFILSSKKLLLSDSGFYLCAWSVSTGGVEQYFGPGTRLTVT.